The rows below give T cell receptor beta chains drawn from one sample of a study of molecular identifiers for immune sequencing clone quantification. Each CDR3 protein gets one entry after TCRdb re-called the PCR reads with MiXCR. There are tens of thousands of distinct CDR3 sequences in the sample; around 20% occur only once, and 1.4% to 1.5% lies in the top ten. Sample: naive CD8+ T cells from blood, with Jurkat cell RNA spiked in. The receptors stem from a human donor in good health. Some libraries in this study had Jurkat cell RNA spiked in. Both conserved end residues are trimmed from each CDR3. The D gene is left open where the match is weak. Where a row states a size, it is once, few, many or the class of an expanded clone; other rows omit it.

CDR3 protein | D gene | J gene | V gene | clone size
ATSDPRGPSNQPQH | NA | TRBJ1-5 | TRBV24-1 | many
ASSPDRYQETQY | TRBD1 | TRBJ2-5 | TRBV7-9 | many
ASSERGPYEQY | TRBD2 | TRBJ2-7 | TRBV13 | many
SARRRDYNEQF | NA | TRBJ2-1 | TRBV20-1 | once
ASSLSSNYGYT | NA | TRBJ1-2 | TRBV6-2/TRBV6-3 | many
ASSWGPLNTGELF | NA | TRBJ2-2 | TRBV5-3 | NA
ASSLTGTGALH | NA | TRBJ1-6 | TRBV27 | NA
ASSPREAADTQY | NA | TRBJ2-3 | TRBV4-1 | many
ASSLLGAEQF | NA | TRBJ2-1 | TRBV12-3/TRBV12-4 | NA
ASGILAGDFNEQF | TRBD2 | TRBJ2-1 | TRBV7-2 | NA
ASSDRVLPYEQY | TRBD1 | TRBJ2-7 | TRBV28 | many
AIDPGSYEQY | NA | TRBJ2-7 | TRBV10-3 | NA
ASSLLGGDNSPLH | NA | TRBJ1-6 | TRBV27 | many
ASSSPGQGLWTEAF | TRBD1 | TRBJ1-1 | TRBV5-1 | many
ASSLRWTGYETQY | TRBD1 | TRBJ2-5 | TRBV28 | NA
ASSSTGQHEQH | NA | TRBJ2-7 | TRBV19 | few
SARDLGREISHNEQF | NA | TRBJ2-1 | TRBV20-1 | NA
ASSLTATIGFYEQY | NA | TRBJ2-7 | TRBV27 | NA
RARGQGQLNTEAF | NA | TRBJ1-1 | TRBV20-1 | many
ASSLEGQVDSPLH | TRBD1 | TRBJ1-6 | TRBV11-3 | few
ASRQTGGRRQPQH | NA | TRBJ1-5 | TRBV21-1 | many
ASSPQRATDTQY | NA | TRBJ2-3 | TRBV12-3/TRBV12-4 | many
ASSVGLAYYEQY | NA | TRBJ2-7 | TRBV28 | NA
ASSSERLAGGYEQY | TRBD2 | TRBJ2-7 | TRBV7-9 | many
ASRTGSGYAGELF | TRBD1 | TRBJ2-2 | TRBV6-2/TRBV6-3 | many